The 24 T cell receptor beta chains presented below share a single source sample, sequenced in a study of T-cell memory formation after mild COVID-19. TCRdb reanalysed the 5' RACE reads using MiXCR and keeps one entry per CDR3 protein. The repertoire holds around 340,000 distinct CDR3 sequences, with more than 15% as singletons. Sequences were obtained from PBMCs or a T cell subset sorted from them (not recorded which). Receptor source: a man aged 18 to 29 who had mild COVID-19 (a few samples of this study predate the infection). Cell type and time point are not known.

The chain combines TRBV14 with TRBJ2-1; D ambiguous. V was trimmed by 1 base and J by 5 bases, leaving 6 bases between them. The CDR3 is made up of 13 amino acids. Per germline, CDR1 SGHDN and CDR2 FVKESK. CDR3 bases: TGTGCCAGCAGCCAAGTCGGAGACAATGAGCAGTTCTTC. It specifies CASSQVGDNEQFF.

This clonotype was picked up a small number of times. The rearrangement joins TRBV9 to TRBJ1-6; D uncertain. The CDR3 is 15 amino acids. Trimming removed 0 bases at V and 9 bases at J, with 13 bases between. Germline CDR1 and CDR2: SGDLS and YYNGEE. The CDR3 DNA reads TGTGCCAGCAGCGTAGCCGGGCAGCGGGGTTCACCCCTCCACTTT. Amino acid sequence: CASSVAGQRGSPLHF.

This chain links TRBV5-1 with TRBJ2-2; 10 nucleotides align to TRBD1. Germline lookup yields CDR1 SGHRS and CDR2 YFSETQ. This CDR3 contains 16 residues. Losses at the gene ends were 4 bases for V and 5 bases for J; bases not matched to a gene: 8. The DNA for the CDR3 is TGCGCCAGCAGCACACCCAGGGACAGGGGAACCGGGGAGCTGTTTTTT. Its protein product is CASSTPRDRGTGELFF. Full variable domain (missing parts from reference TRBV5-1 and TRBJ2-2): KAGVTQTPRYLIKTRGQQVTLSCSPISGHRSVSWYQQTPGQGLQFLFEYFSETQRNKGNFPGRFSGRQFSNSRSEMNVSTLELGDSALYLCASSTPRDRGTGELFFGEGSRLTVL.

The chain carries TRBV14 and TRBJ2-3, with 12 nucleotides matching TRBD2. The CDR3 sequence is 17 residues long. V gave up 1 base and J gave up 2 bases; unmatched junction bases: 4. CDR1 is SGHDN and CDR2 is FVKESK in the germline V gene. CDR3 sequence reads: CASSQARLAGATDTQYF. The CDR3 DNA reads as TGTGCCAGCAGCCAAGCCCGACTAGCGGGGGCCACAGATACGCAGTATTTT.

The chain combines TRBV4-1 with TRBJ2-2; D is unresolved. The CDR3 is made up of 13 amino acids. The germline V and J ends were trimmed by 3 bases and 1 base, with 3 bases remaining between them. Germline CDR1 is MGHRA and CDR2 is YSYEKL. Here the CDR3 reads CASSHGNTGELFF. The CDR3 DNA is TGCGCCAGCAGCCATGGGAACACCGGGGAGCTGTTTTTT.

This clonotype was seen a single time. J is TRBJ2-3 and V is TRBV28; the D is unclear. V lost 5 bases to trimming and J lost 4 bases, with 16 bases between them. The CDR3 loop spans 15 amino acids. CDR1 MDHEN and CDR2 SYDVKM come from the germline V gene. The CDR3 region is CASSPGPSGADTQYF. The CDR3 nucleotides read TGTGCCAGCAGTCCGGGTCCCTCGGGCGCAGATACGCAGTATTTT.

This clonotype has just a few counts. The chain recombines TRBV6-6 with TRBJ2-5; 9 positions match TRBD2. Germline CDR1 reads MNHNY; CDR2 reads SVGAGI (reference sequence). J lost 7 bases, V lost 2 bases, and 11 bases had no gene match. CDR3 length: 16 residues. CDR3 DNA sequence: TGTGCCAGCAGTTACACGTCGGCTAGCGGGGTTGGGACCCAGTACTTC. Its translation: CASSYTSASGVGTQYF.

This clonotype appeared a few times. The V call is TRBV4-1, the J call TRBJ2-6; D is undetermined. Trimming removed 0 bases from V and 0 bases from J, with 3 bases in between. CDR3 length: 15 amino acids. Per germline, CDR1 MGHRA and CDR2 YSYEKL. CDR3: CASSQEASGANVLTF. The CDR3 nucleotides read TGCGCCAGCAGCCAAGAAGCCTCTGGGGCCAACGTCCTGACTTTC.

The rearrangement uses TRBV30 and TRBJ2-1, with D perhaps TRBD1 (5 bases). V gave up 0 bases and J gave up 6 bases, with 6 bases separating them. CDR1 GTSNPN and CDR2 SVGIG come from the germline V gene (reference sequence). The CDR3 has 12 amino acids. The CDR3 region has the DNA TGTGCCTGGAGTGTAGACAGCAATGAGCAGTTCTTC. Amino acids: CAWSVDSNEQFF.

This clonotype was counted ten times or more. The chain has TRBV7-9 and TRBJ2-2; TRBD2 aligns across 8 bases. The junction had 2 bases not matched to a gene; V was cut back by 8 bases and J by 0 bases. Germline values: CDR1 SEHNR, CDR2 FQNEAQ (reference sequence). The CDR3 runs 14 residues. Written as DNA, the CDR3 is TGTGCCAGCGCGGGGGGCGCGAACACCGGGGAGCTGTTTTTT. Its translation is CASAGGANTGELFF.

V and J are TRBV4-3 and TRBJ2-1; 11 positions match TRBD1. The V gene's germline CDR1 is LGHNA and CDR2 YSLEER. V was clipped by 3 bases and J by 9 bases; unmatched bases: 7. The CDR3 contains 15 residues. In nucleotides, the CDR3 is TGCGCCAGCAGCCACCCGGGACAGGGGGACATTGAGCAGTTCTTC. Encoded protein: CASSHPGQGDIEQFF.

In this sample, this clonotype turned up once. V usage is TRBV11-2 and J usage is TRBJ1-2; a possible D gene is TRBD1 (5 bases). Germline CDR1 SGHAT, CDR2 FQNNGV. Trimming took 4 bases from V and 7 from J, leaving 13 bases between them. The CDR3 spans 13 residues. In DNA, the CDR3 is TGTGCCAGCAGCTACTCCGGGGGGGGTGGCTACACCTTC. Protein: CASSYSGGGGYTF. Based on the CDR3 plus reference TRBV11-2 and TRBJ1-2, the full variable domain is EAGVAQSPRYKIIEKRQSVAFWCNPISGHATLYWYQQILGQGPKLLIQFQNNGVVDDSQLPKDRFSAERLKGVDSTLKIQPAKLEDSAVYLCASSYSGGGGYTFGSGTRLTVV.

The rearrangement links TRBV15 to TRBJ1-6; D is unresolved. This CDR3 contains 15 residues. Germline CDR1 and CDR2: LNHNV and YYDKDF (reference sequence). V lost 2 bases and J lost 6, with 11 bases in between. This CDR3 is CATSRTPNINSPLHF. CDR3 coding DNA: TGTGCCACCAGCAGAACCCCTAACATTAATTCACCCCTCCACTTT.

V usage is TRBV5-1 and J usage is TRBJ2-3; no reliable D call. Germline CDR1 is SGHRS and CDR2 is YFSETQ. Trimming stripped 0 bases from V and 1 base from J, with 6 bases between. CDR3 length: 14 residues. The CDR3 region is CASSLAAGTDTQYF. The CDR3 DNA reads as TGCGCCAGCAGCTTGGCGGCAGGCACAGATACGCAGTATTTT.

V usage is TRBV18 and J usage is TRBJ1-3, with D perhaps TRBD1 (6 bases). This CDR3 has 16 amino acids. V dropped 0 bases and J dropped 2 bases, with 11 bases sitting between them. CDR1 is KGHSH, CDR2 LQKENI, per germline. The CDR3 nucleotides are TGTGCCAGCTCACCACCAGGAGGGGGAACTGGAAACACCATATATTTT. Its translation is CASSPPGGGTGNTIYF.

V usage is TRBV6-2 or TRBV6-3 and J usage is TRBJ1-5; TRBD1 agrees at 7 bases. Germline V gives CDR1 MNHEY, CDR2 SVGEGT. V was pared by 5 bases and J by 4 bases, with 8 bases of the junction left unmatched. The CDR3 has 15 amino acids. The CDR3 sequence is CASSRQGFVNQPQHF. The CDR3 region has the DNA TGTGCCAGCAGTCGACAGGGTTTCGTTAATCAGCCCCAGCATTTT.

V gene TRBV6-5 combines with J gene TRBJ2-1; 9 nucleotides match TRBD2. The CDR3 sequence is 14 residues long. Trimming removed 6 bases from V and 9 bases from J; junction bases left unmatched: 9. Germline values: CDR1 MNHEY, CDR2 SVGAGI. The CDR3 sequence is CASRVRGGALEQFF. The CDR3 DNA reads TGTGCCAGCAGAGTTCGCGGGGGGGCACTTGAGCAGTTCTTC.

V and J are TRBV5-1 and TRBJ1-1, with 7 nucleotides matching TRBD1. The V gene end was trimmed by 3 bases and the J gene end by 4 bases; junction bases not matched to a gene: 12. Germline values: CDR1 SGHRS, CDR2 YFSETQ. The CDR3 has 16 residues. The CDR3 sequence: CASSSEARQGGTEAFF. The CDR3 nucleotides are TGCGCCAGCAGCTCCGAGGCGAGGCAGGGGGGCACTGAAGCTTTCTTT. The full variable domain, its missing parts supplied by reference TRBV5-1 and TRBJ1-1, is KAGVTQTPRYLIKTRGQQVTLSCSPISGHRSVSWYQQTPGQGLQFLFEYFSETQRNKGNFPGRFSGRQFSNSRSEMNVSTLELGDSALYLCASSSEARQGGTEAFFGQGTRLTVV.

The V call is TRBV12-3 or TRBV12-4, the J call TRBJ1-2, with a possible D match to TRBD1 (6 bases). The CDR3 covers 11 residues. V lost 8 bases, J lost 7 bases, and 11 bases lay in between. CDR3 nucleotides: TGTGCCAGCTCGGGGGCAGCTGGCTACACCTTC. Encoded protein: CASSGAAGYTF.

V usage is TRBV7-9 and J usage is TRBJ2-7; D is uncertain. Germline values: CDR1 SEHNR, CDR2 FQNEAQ (reference sequence). V gave up 1 base and J gave up 6 bases, with 10 bases separating them. The CDR3 consists of 13 residues. In DNA form, the CDR3 reads TGTGCCAGCAGCTTAGAAGGCAGCCTCGAGCAGTACTTC. It yields the protein CASSLEGSLEQYF.

The chain has TRBV5-6 and TRBJ2-2; D remains unclear. The V end lost 4 bases, the J end lost 6 bases, and 10 bases lay between the germline ends. Germline V gene sequence: CDR1 SGHDT, CDR2 YYEEEE. The CDR3 covers 13 residues. The chain's CDR3 is CASSHLVAGELFF. The CDR3, as DNA: TGTGCCAGCAGCCACCTGGTAGCCGGGGAGCTGTTTTTT.

This clonotype came up a few times. The chain carries TRBV14 and TRBJ2-1, with unresolved D. The CDR3 spans 16 residues. Germline V lookup: CDR1 SGHDN, CDR2 FVKESK. The V end lost 1 base, the J end lost 7 bases, and 17 bases lay between the germline ends. The DNA of the CDR3 is TGTGCCAGCAGCCAAGGACCGGCTGGGATTCGAAATGAGCAGTTCTTC. It specifies CASSQGPAGIRNEQFF.

This clonotype turned up a few times. This chain uses TRBV4-1 with TRBJ2-3; TRBD1 is a possible D gene (5 bases). Germline values: CDR1 MGHRA, CDR2 YSYEKL. The V end was cut by 2 bases, the J end by 0 bases, with 15 bases between. This CDR3 has 17 residues. CDR3 protein: CASSQRATGSSTDTQYF. DNA of the CDR3: TGCGCCAGCAGCCAACGAGCCACAGGCTCTAGCACAGATACGCAGTATTTT.

This clonotype was seen repeatedly, ten times or more. The chain employs TRBV10-3 and TRBJ2-5, with D maybe TRBD2 (6 bases). CDR3 size: 13 residues. The V and J ends lost 7 bases and 2 bases respectively, with 11 bases between them. Germline V gives CDR1 ENHRY, CDR2 SYGVKD. The CDR3 loop reads CAITRDLQETQYF. CDR3 in DNA: TGTGCCATCACCCGGGACTTACAAGAGACCCAGTACTTC.